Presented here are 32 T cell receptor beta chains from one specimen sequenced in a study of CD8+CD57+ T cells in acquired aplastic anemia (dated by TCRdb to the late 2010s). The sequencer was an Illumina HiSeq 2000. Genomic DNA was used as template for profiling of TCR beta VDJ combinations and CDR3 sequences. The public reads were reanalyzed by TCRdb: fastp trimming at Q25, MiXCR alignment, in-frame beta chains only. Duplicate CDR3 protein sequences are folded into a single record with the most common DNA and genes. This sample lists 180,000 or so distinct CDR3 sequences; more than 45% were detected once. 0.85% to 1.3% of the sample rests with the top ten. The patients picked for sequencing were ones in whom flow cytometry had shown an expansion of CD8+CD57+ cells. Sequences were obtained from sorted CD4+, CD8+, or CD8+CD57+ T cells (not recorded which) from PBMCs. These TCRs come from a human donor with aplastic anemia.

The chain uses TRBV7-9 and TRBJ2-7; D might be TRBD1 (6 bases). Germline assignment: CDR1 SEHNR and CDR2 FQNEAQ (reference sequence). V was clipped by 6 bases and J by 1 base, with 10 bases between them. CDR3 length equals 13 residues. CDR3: CASSAGQSYEQYF. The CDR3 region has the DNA TGTGCCAGCAGTGCTGGACAGTCCTACGAGCAGTACTTC.

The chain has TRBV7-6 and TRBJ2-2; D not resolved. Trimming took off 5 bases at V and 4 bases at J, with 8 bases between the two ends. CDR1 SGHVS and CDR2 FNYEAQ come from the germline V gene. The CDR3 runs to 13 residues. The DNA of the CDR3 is TGTGCCAGCAGCCGAGACCTCACCGGGGAGCTGTTTTTT. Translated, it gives CASSRDLTGELFF.

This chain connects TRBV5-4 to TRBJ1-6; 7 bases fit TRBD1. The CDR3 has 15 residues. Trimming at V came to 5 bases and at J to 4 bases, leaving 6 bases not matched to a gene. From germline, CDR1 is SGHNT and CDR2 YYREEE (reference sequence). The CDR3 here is CASRLGQTYNSPLHF. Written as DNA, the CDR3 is TGTGCCAGCAGGCTGGGACAGACATATAATTCACCCCTCCACTTT.

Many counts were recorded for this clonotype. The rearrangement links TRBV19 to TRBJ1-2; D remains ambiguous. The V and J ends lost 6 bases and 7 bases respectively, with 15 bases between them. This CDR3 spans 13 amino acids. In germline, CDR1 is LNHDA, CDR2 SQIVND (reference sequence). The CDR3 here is CASSPSALGGYTF. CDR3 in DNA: TGTGCCAGTAGCCCCTCCGCTCTGGGTGGCTACACCTTC.

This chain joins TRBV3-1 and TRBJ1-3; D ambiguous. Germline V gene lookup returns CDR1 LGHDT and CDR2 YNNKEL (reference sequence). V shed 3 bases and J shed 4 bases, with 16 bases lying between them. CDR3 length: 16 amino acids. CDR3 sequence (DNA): TGTGCCAGCAGCCATGCTTTGCAGGCGGCCGGAAACACCATATATTTT. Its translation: CASSHALQAAGNTIYF.

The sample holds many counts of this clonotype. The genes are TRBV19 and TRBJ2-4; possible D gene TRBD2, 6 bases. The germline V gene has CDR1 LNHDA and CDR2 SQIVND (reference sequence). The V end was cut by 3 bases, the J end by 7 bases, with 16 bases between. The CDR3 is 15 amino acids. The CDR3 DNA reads TGTGCCAGTAGTATCGAGGCAGGGAGGACGAACATTCAGTACTTC. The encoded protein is CASSIEAGRTNIQYF.

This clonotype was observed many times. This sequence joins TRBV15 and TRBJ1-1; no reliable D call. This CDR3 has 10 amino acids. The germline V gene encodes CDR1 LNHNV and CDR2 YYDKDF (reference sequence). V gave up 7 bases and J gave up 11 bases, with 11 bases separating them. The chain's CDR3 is CATTPKWAFF. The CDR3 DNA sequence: TGTGCCACCACCCCTAAGTGGGCTTTCTTT.

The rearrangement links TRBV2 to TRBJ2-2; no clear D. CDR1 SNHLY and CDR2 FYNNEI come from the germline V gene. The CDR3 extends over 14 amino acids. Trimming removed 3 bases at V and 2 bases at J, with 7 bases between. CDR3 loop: CASSDTRNTGELFF. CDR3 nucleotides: TGTGCCAGCAGTGACACTCGAAACACCGGGGAGCTGTTTTTT.

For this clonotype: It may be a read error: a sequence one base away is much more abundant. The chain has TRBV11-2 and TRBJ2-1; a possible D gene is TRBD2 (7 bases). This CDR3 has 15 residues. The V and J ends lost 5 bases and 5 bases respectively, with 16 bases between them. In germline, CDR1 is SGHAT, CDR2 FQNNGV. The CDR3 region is CASSMSGGFNNEQFF. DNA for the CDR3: TGTGCCAGCAGCATGTCGGGGGGCTTTAACAATGAGCAGTTCTTC.

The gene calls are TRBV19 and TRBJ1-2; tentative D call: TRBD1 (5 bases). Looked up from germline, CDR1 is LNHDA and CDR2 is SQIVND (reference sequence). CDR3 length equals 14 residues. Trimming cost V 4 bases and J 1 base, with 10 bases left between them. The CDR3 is CASSNQGINYGYTF. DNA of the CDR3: TGTGCCAGTAGTAATCAGGGTATTAACTATGGCTACACCTTC. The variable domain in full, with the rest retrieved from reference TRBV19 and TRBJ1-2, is DGGITQSPKYLFRKEGQNVTLSCEQNLNHDAMYWYRQDPGQGLRLIYYSQIVNDFQKGDIAEGYSVSREKKESFPLTVTSAQKNPTAFYLCASSNQGINYGYTFGSGTRLTVV.

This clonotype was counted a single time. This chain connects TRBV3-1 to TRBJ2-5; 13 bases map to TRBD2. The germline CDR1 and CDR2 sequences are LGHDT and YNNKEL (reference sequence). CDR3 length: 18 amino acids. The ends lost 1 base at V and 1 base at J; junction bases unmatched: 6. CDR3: CASSQVGTSGGGQETQYF. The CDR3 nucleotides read TGTGCCAGCAGCCAAGTCGGAACTAGCGGGGGGGGCCAAGAGACCCAGTACTTC.

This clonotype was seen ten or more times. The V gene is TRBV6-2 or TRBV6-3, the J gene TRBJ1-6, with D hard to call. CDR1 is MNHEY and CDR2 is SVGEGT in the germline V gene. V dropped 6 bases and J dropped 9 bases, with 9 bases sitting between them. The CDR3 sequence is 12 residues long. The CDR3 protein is CASSPVGSPLHF. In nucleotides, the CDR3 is TGTGCCAGCAGCCCGGTGGGTTCACCCCTCCACTTT.

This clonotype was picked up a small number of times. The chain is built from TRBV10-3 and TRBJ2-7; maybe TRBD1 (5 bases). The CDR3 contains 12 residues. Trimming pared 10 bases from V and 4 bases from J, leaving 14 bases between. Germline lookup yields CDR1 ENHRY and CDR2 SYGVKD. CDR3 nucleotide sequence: TGTGCCACACGACAGACAAAATACGAGCAGTACTTC. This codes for CATRQTKYEQYF.

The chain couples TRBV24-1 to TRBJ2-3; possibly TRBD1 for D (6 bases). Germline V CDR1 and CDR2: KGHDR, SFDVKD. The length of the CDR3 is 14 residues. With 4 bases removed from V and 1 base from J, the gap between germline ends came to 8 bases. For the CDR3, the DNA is TGTGCCACCAGTGAACAGGGCCGCACAGATACGCAGTATTTT. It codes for CATSEQGRTDTQYF.

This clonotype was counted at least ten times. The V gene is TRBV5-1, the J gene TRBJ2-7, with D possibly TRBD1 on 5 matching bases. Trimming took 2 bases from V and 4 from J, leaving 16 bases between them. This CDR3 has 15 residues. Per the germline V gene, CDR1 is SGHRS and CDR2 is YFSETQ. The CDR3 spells CASSFTGPPAYEQYF. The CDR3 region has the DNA TGCGCCAGCAGCTTCACAGGCCCTCCAGCATACGAGCAGTACTTC.

In DNA, the CDR3 is TGTGCCAGCAGCCGCTGGTCGGGCGGGGCTAGCTCCTACGAGCAGTACTTC. Translated, it gives CASSRWSGGASSYEQYF. This chain connects TRBV3-1 to TRBJ2-7; perhaps TRBD2 as D (6 bases). The V gene's germline CDR1 is LGHDT and CDR2 YNNKEL (reference sequence). V lost 4 bases and J 0 bases, leaving 19 bases between the germline ends. The CDR3 covers 17 residues.

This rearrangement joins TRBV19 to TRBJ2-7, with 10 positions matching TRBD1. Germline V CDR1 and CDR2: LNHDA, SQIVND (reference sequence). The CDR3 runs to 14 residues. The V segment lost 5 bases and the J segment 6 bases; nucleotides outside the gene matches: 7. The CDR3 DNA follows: TGTGCCAGTAGTCACCGGGACAGGGGATCCGAGCAGTACTTC. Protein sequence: CASSHRDRGSEQYF.

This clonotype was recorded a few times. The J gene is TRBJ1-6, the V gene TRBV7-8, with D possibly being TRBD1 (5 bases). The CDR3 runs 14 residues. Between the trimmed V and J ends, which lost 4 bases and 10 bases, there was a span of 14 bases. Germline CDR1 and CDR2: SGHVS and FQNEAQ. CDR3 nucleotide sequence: TGTGCCAGCAGCTCGCAGGGTCGTGGGTCACCCCTCCACTTT. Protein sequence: CASSSQGRGSPLHF.

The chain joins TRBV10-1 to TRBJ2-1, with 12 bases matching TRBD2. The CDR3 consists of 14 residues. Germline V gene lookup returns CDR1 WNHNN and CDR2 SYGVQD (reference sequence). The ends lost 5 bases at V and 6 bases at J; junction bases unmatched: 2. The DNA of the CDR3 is TGCGCCAGCAGTTCTAGCGGGAGGGCCAATGAGCAGTTCTTC. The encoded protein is CASSSSGRANEQFF.

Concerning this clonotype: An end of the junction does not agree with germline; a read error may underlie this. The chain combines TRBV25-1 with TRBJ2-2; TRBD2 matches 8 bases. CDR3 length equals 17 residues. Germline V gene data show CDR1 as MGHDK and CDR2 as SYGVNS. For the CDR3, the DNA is TGTGCCAGCAGTCCTTCCGGGGGGGGGCAGAACACCGGGGGGCTGTTTTTT. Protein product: CASSPSGGGQNTGGLFF.

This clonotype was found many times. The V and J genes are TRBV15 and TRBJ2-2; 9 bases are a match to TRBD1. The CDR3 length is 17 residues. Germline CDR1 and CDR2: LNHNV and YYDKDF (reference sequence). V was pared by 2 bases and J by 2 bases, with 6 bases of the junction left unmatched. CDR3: CATSRSGQGPNTGELFF. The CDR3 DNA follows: TGTGCCACCAGCAGATCCGGACAGGGGCCCAACACCGGGGAGCTGTTTTTT.

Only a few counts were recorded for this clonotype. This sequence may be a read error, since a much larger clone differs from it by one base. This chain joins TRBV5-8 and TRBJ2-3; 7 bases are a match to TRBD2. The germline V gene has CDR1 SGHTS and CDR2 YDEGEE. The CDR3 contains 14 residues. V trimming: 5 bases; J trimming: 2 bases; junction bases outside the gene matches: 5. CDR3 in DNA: TGTGCCAGCAGACCGGGACTACACACAGATACGCAGTATTTT. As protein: CASRPGLHTDTQYF.

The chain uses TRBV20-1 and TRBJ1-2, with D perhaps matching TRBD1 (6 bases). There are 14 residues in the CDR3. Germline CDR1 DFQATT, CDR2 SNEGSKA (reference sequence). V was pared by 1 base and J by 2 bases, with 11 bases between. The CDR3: CSARGQALNYGYTF. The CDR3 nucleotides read TGCAGTGCTAGAGGACAGGCCCTAAACTATGGCTACACCTTC.

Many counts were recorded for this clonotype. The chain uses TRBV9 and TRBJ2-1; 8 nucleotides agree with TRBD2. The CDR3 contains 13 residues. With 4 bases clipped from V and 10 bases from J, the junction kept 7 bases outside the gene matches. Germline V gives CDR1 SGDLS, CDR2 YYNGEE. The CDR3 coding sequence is TGTGCCAGCAGCCCCCGGACTAGCTTAGAGCAGTTCTTC. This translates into CASSPRTSLEQFF. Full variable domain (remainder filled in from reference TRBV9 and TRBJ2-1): DSGVTQTPKHLITATGQRVTLRCSPRSGDLSVYWYQQSLDQGLQFLIQYYNGEERAKGNILERFSAQQFPDLHSELNLSSLELGDSALYFCASSPRTSLEQFFGPGTRLTVL.

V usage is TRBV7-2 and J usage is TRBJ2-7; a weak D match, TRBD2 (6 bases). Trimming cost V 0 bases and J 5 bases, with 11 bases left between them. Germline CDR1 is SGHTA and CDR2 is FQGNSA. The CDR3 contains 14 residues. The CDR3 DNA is TGTGCCAGCAGCTTAGCTGAGCGGGTTCACGAGCAGTACTTC. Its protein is CASSLAERVHEQYF.

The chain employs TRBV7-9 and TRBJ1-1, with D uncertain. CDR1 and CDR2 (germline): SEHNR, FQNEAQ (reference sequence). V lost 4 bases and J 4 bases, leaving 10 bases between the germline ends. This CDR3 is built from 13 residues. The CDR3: CASSSEAGTEAFF. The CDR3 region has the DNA TGTGCCAGCAGCTCAGAAGCCGGCACTGAAGCTTTCTTT.

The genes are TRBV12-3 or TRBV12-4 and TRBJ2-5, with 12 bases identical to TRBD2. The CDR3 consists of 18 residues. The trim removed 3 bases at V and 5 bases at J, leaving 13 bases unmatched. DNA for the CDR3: TGTGCCAGCAGTTTCTTCCGCCTTCTAGCGGGGGGGTCCGAGACCCAGTACTTC. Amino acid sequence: CASSFFRLLAGGSETQYF.

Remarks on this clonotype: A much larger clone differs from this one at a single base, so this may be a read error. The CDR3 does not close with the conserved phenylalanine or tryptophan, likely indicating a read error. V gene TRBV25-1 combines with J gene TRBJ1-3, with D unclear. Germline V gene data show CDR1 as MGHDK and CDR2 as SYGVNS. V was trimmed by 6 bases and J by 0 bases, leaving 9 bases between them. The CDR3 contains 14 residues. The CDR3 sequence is CASSDIFSGNTIYL. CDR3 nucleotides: TGTGCCAGCAGCGATATCTTCTCTGGAAACACCATATATCTT.

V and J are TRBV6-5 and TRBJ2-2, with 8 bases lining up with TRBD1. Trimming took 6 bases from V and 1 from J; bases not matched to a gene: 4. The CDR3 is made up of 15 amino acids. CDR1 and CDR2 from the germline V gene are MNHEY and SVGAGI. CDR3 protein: CASRYRGWNTGELFF. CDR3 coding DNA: TGTGCCAGCAGATACAGGGGGTGGAACACCGGGGAGCTGTTTTTT.

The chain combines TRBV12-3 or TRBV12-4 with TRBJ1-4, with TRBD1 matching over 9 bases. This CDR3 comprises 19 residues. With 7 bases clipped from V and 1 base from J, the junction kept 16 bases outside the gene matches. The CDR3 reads CASMDWGQDRGVTNEKLFF. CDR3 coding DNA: TGTGCCAGCATGGATTGGGGGCAAGACAGGGGGGTAACTAATGAAAAACTGTTTTTT.

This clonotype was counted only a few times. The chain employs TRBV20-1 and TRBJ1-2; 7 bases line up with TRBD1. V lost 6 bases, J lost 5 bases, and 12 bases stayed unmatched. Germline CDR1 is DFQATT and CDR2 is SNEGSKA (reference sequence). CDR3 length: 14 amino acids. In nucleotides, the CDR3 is TGCAGTGCCGTAGGCCAAAGGGGGCTTTATGGCTACACCTTC. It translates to CSAVGQRGLYGYTF.

The CDR3 nucleotides read TGTGCCAGCAGTCGCTCGGGTAGCACCTACGAGCAGTACTTC. Translation gives CASSRSGSTYEQYF. The rearrangement joins TRBV6-2 or TRBV6-3 to TRBJ2-7; no firm D call. V was pared by 5 bases and J by 2 bases, with 13 bases between. The germline CDR1 and CDR2 sequences are MNHEY and SVGEGT. CDR3 length: 14 residues.